This T cell receptor beta chain is from a study of glioma-infiltrating T cells after dendritic cell vaccination. Overall study context: Patients had newly diagnosed or recurrent glioblastoma and received dendritic cell vaccines.

The PCR used 60 V beta and 13 J beta primers. Assay used: immunoSEQ multiplex PCR; TCRdb lists only in-frame clones, some missing. Of roughly 60,000 clones in the sample, 86% were seen once. Germline assignment: CDR1 LNHNV and CDR2 YYDKDF (reference sequence). The CDR3 totals 15 residues. Trimming removed 5 bases at V and 5 bases at J, with 18 bases between. Time point here: after dendritic cell vaccination, including at tumor progression/relapse. This receptor was taken from a human donor with glioblastoma. This sequence joins TRBV15 and TRBJ2-5; D perhaps matches TRBD2 (6 bases). This specimen was blood, taken after dendritic cell vaccination. The CDR3 loop reads CATSSLADLGETQYF. CDR3 coding DNA: TGTGCCACCAGCTCACTAGCAGACCTCGGGGAGACCCAGTACTTC.